Listed here are 25 T cell receptor beta chains from one sample, sequenced in a study of CD8+ T cells in alopecia areata. Treatment described: oral pan-JAK inhibitor, 5-10 mg twice daily. RNA, once extracted, was reverse transcribed into cDNA for use as the sequencing template. Sequenced by immunoSEQ multiplex PCR; TCRdb stores in-frame clones only, minus some. The sample yields some 180,000 clones, 40% to 65% seen once. The sample in question was CD8+ T cells sorted from blood, obtained at week 52, from a patient treated with tofacitinib. Receptors originate from a human donor with alopecia areata.

This chain links TRBV2 with TRBJ2-7; D unclear. Germline V gene sequence: CDR1 SNHLY, CDR2 FYNNEI. Deletions cut 6 bases from V and 3 bases from J, with 9 bases between. This CDR3 is 12 amino acids long. CDR3 DNA sequence: TGTGCCAGCAGCCAGAGGAGCTACGAGCAGTACTTC. Translating gives CASSQRSYEQYF.

The chain uses TRBV7-8 and TRBJ2-1, with TRBD1 matching 10 bases. With V trimmed by 5 bases and J by 4 bases, 8 bases remained unmatched. The germline V gene encodes CDR1 SGHVS and CDR2 FQNEAQ. The CDR3 is 16 residues long. The CDR3 sequence is CASSPRQGATYNEQFF. CDR3 in DNA: TGTGCCAGCAGCCCCCGACAGGGGGCGACTTACAATGAGCAGTTCTTC.

The chain has TRBV27 and TRBJ1-6; D ambiguous. V lost 0 bases and J 7 bases, leaving 13 bases between the germline ends. The germline CDR1 and CDR2 sequences are MNHEY and SMNVEV (reference sequence). The CDR3 length is 16 residues. CDR3 DNA sequence: TGTGCCAGCAGTTTATCGCCAGGAGCTGGGAATTCACCCCTCCACTTT. It specifies CASSLSPGAGNSPLHF.

The chain uses TRBV23-1 and TRBJ2-7; 10 nucleotides match TRBD1. TRBV23-1 has ORF status, its function being uncertain. With V trimmed by 7 bases and J by 3 bases, 6 bases remained unmatched. The CDR3 extends over 14 amino acids. The CDR3 DNA reads as TGCGCCAGCAAATACCGGGACAGGGGCTACGAGCAGTACTTC. It specifies CASKYRDRGYEQYF.

The CDR3 DNA is TGTGCCAGCAGCTTAGGTCCGGGGCTGGTCTACGAGCAGTACTTC. Translation: CASSLGPGLVYEQYF. This rearrangement joins TRBV11-2 to TRBJ2-7; the D call may be TRBD1 or TRBD2 (5 bases each). Per germline, CDR1 SGHAT and CDR2 FQNNGV. V lost 1 base to trimming and J lost 3 bases, with 13 bases between them. CDR3 length equals 15 residues.

As DNA, the CDR3 is TGTGCCAGCAGTTACGGGGGGGGTGAGCAGTACTTC. Its translation is CASSYGGGEQYF. The chain has TRBV6-6 and TRBJ2-7, with 7 bases that match TRBD2. V shed 2 bases and J 7 bases; nucleotides not matched to a gene: 2. The germline CDR1 and CDR2 sequences are MNHNY and SVGAGI (reference sequence). The CDR3 has 12 amino acids.

This clone has more than one count but fewer than ten. The V call is TRBV18, the J call TRBJ2-1, with 7 bases fitting TRBD2. Trimming removed 2 bases from V and 4 bases from J; junction bases left unmatched: 11. The CDR3 sequence is 17 residues long. The germline gives CDR1 KGHSH, CDR2 LQKENI. CDR3 sequence: CASSPTTRSGEYNEQFF. The DNA of the CDR3 is TGTGCCAGCTCACCAACAACAAGGAGCGGGGAGTACAATGAGCAGTTCTTC.

V is TRBV4-2 and J is TRBJ1-2; no clear D gene. This CDR3 has 14 amino acids. Germline CDR1 reads LGHNA; CDR2 reads YNFKEQ. Between the trimmed V and J ends, which lost 1 base and 7 bases, there was a span of 13 bases. CDR3 DNA sequence: TGTGCCAGCAGCCAAGCGGACGGAATAGGTGGCTACACCTTC. Protein product: CASSQADGIGGYTF.

This clone was counted a few times. The chain has TRBV4-3 and TRBJ1-1; D possibly corresponds to TRBD1 (5 bases). Deletions cut 0 bases from V and 6 bases from J, with 14 bases between. CDR1 and CDR2 from the germline V gene are LGHNA and YSLEER. This CDR3 is 15 amino acids long. The CDR3 sequence is CASSQDETGYAEAFF. Here the CDR3 DNA reads TGCGCCAGCAGCCAAGATGAAACAGGCTACGCTGAAGCTTTCTTT.

CDR3 in amino acids: CASSARDYNSPLHF. As DNA, the CDR3 is TGCGCCAGCAGCGCCCGGGATTATAATTCACCCCTCCACTTT. The chain uses TRBV4-3 and TRBJ1-6; D gene uncertain. CDR1 and CDR2 (germline): LGHNA, YSLEER. Trimming cost V 5 bases and J 4 bases, with 9 bases left between them. The CDR3 consists of 14 residues.

The rearrangement links TRBV5-6 to TRBJ1-1, with D unresolved. The CDR3 consists of 15 residues. The V gene lost 2 bases and the J gene lost 5 bases, with 16 bases spanning the gap. Germline CDR1 and CDR2: SGHDT and YYEEEE. The CDR3 reads CASSFEQAGRTEAFF. The CDR3 DNA reads as TGTGCCAGCAGCTTTGAGCAGGCGGGTAGAACTGAAGCTTTCTTT.

This chain links TRBV5-1 with TRBJ2-7; 7 bases map to TRBD1. Germline trimming cut 2 bases from V and 6 bases from J; bases unmatched to any gene: 14. The V gene's germline CDR1 is SGHRS and CDR2 YFSETQ. This CDR3 has 16 amino acids. CDR3 bases: TGCGCCAGCAGCTTCAGACCCTGGGACAGTCATCGCGAGCAGTACTTC. Translating gives CASSFRPWDSHREQYF.

This clone was picked up many times. The genes are TRBV27 and TRBJ2-2; TRBD2 matches 8 bases. V shed 6 bases, J shed 4 bases, and the junction held 7 bases outside the gene matches. The CDR3 runs to 15 residues. Germline assignment: CDR1 MNHEY and CDR2 SMNVEV (reference sequence). Here the CDR3 reads CASSPRTSPTGELFF. The DNA for the CDR3 is TGTGCCAGCAGCCCAAGGACTAGCCCCACCGGGGAGCTGTTTTTT.

This clone was seen more than once but under ten times. The rearrangement links TRBV6-5 to TRBJ2-3; the D gene is possibly TRBD1 (5 bases). V lost 10 bases and J lost 2, with 16 bases in between. Germline V lookup: CDR1 MNHEY, CDR2 SVGAGI. CDR3 length equals 14 residues. This chain's CDR3 is CAITVDRNTDTQYF. The CDR3 DNA reads as TGTGCCATAACAGTCGACAGAAACACAGATACGCAGTATTTT.

The chain couples TRBV30 to TRBJ1-2; D is undetermined. Per germline, CDR1 GTSNPN and CDR2 SVGIG (reference sequence). V was trimmed by 0 bases and J by 9 bases, leaving 17 bases between them. The CDR3 extends over 14 amino acids. DNA of the CDR3: TGTGCCTGGAGTGTAGTTGTCGACCTCATGAGCTACACCTTC. It is translated as CAWSVVVDLMSYTF.

The count of this clone is one. The rearrangement links TRBV5-1 to TRBJ2-7; tentative D call: TRBD1 (6 bases). CDR3 length: 16 amino acids. Trimming removed 4 bases at V and 2 bases at J, with 19 bases between. Looked up from germline, CDR1 is SGHRS and CDR2 is YFSETQ. The CDR3 nucleotides are TGCGCCAGCAGCCCCCCCGGGACACAGGGTGCCTACGAGCAGTACTTC. Its translation is CASSPPGTQGAYEQYF.

The chain combines TRBV19 with TRBJ2-1; TRBD1 is a possible D gene (5 bases). V dropped 3 bases and J dropped 5 bases, with 11 bases sitting between them. CDR1 LNHDA and CDR2 SQIVND come from the germline V gene (reference sequence). The CDR3 loop spans 14 amino acids. As DNA, the CDR3 is TGTGCCAGTAGTATTATGGGGCTGCACAATGAGCAGTTCTTC. Translation: CASSIMGLHNEQFF.

The chain has TRBV13 and TRBJ2-4; D might be TRBD1 (5 bases). V was pared by 4 bases and J by 6 bases, with 16 bases between. CDR3 length: 15 amino acids. CDR1 PRHDT and CDR2 FYEKMQ come from the germline V gene (reference sequence). The CDR3 nucleotides read TGTGCCAGCAGCTACCGACCCGAAAGGGGAAACATTCAGTACTTC. It specifies CASSYRPERGNIQYF.

The count of this clone is one. CDR3 nucleotide sequence: TGTGCCTGGAGTGTAGGGGGACAGGGGGCATCACCCCTCCACTTT. Amino acid sequence: CAWSVGGQGASPLHF. The V gene is TRBV30, the J gene TRBJ1-6; 12 bases fit TRBD1. J gave up 10 bases and V 0 bases, and 4 bases lay outside the gene matches. The V gene's germline CDR1 is GTSNPN and CDR2 SVGIG (reference sequence). CDR3 length: 15 residues.

This clone was seen only a few times. The chain is built from TRBV27 and TRBJ1-6; a possible D gene is TRBD1 (5 bases). The CDR3 spans 14 residues. In germline, CDR1 is MNHEY, CDR2 SMNVEV (reference sequence). V gave up 6 bases and J gave up 8 bases, with 14 bases separating them. As DNA, the CDR3 is TGTGCCAGCAGCCCCGGGACGGCCTATTCACCCCTCCACTTT. It codes for CASSPGTAYSPLHF.

The gene calls are TRBV4-3 and TRBJ2-3; D is unclear. The CDR3 consists of 14 residues. Trimming cost V 1 base and J 5 bases, with 10 bases left between them. CDR1 is LGHNA, CDR2 YSLEER, per germline. The CDR3 spells CASSQGKARDTQYF. Here the CDR3 DNA reads TGCGCCAGCAGCCAAGGGAAGGCCAGAGATACGCAGTATTTT.

This clone was counted between two and nine times. This chain connects TRBV19 to TRBJ1-6; D remains unclear. Germline V gives CDR1 LNHDA, CDR2 SQIVND (reference sequence). This CDR3 is 13 amino acids long. Trimming removed 4 bases from V and 9 bases from J, with 10 bases in between. CDR3 DNA sequence: TGTGCCAGTAGTAGGACGGTCAGTTCACCCCTCCACTTT. Its translation: CASSRTVSSPLHF.

V and J are TRBV27 and TRBJ2-7, with 9 positions matching TRBD1. The CDR3 spans 14 residues. The germline V gene has CDR1 MNHEY and CDR2 SMNVEV (reference sequence). V was clipped by 5 bases and J by 3 bases; unmatched bases: 5. The CDR3 here is CASSERTGVYEQYF. DNA for the CDR3: TGTGCCAGCAGTGAAAGGACAGGGGTCTACGAGCAGTACTTC.

This clone was found a few times. V is TRBV27 and J is TRBJ1-1; D not certain. Between the trimmed V and J ends, which lost 6 bases and 6 bases, there was a span of 17 bases. The CDR3 is made up of 14 amino acids. Germline V CDR1 and CDR2: MNHEY, SMNVEV (reference sequence). The CDR3 nucleotides read TGTGCCAGCAGCGCCGGGATCGGGGTCGCTGAAGCTTTCTTT. Protein sequence: CASSAGIGVAEAFF.

This clone was observed a few times. The genes are TRBV27 and TRBJ1-1, with a possible D match to TRBD1 (5 bases). V was trimmed by 7 bases and J by 1 base, leaving 13 bases between them. Germline loops: CDR1 MNHEY, CDR2 SMNVEV (reference sequence). This CDR3 region has 14 residues. This chain's CDR3 is CASKTVGGNTEAFF. DNA of the CDR3: TGTGCCAGCAAGACAGTAGGAGGGAACACTGAAGCTTTCTTT.